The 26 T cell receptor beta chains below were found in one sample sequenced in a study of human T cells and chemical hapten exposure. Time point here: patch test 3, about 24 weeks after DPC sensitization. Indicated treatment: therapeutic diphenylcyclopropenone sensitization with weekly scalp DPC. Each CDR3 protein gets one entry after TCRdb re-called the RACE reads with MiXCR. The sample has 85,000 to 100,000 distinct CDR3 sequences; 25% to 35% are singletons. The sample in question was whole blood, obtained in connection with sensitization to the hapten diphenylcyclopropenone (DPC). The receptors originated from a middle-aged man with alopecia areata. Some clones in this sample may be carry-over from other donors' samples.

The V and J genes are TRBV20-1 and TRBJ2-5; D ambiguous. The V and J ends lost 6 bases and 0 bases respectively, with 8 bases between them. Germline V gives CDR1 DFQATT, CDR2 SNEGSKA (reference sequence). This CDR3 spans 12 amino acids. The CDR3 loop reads CSARRDQETQYF. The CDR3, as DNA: TGCAGTGCGAGACGGGACCAAGAGACCCAGTACTTC.

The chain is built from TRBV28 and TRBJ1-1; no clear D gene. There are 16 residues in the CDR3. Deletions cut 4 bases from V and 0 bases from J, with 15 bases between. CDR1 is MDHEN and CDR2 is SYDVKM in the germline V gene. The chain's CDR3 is CASSSGGRSMNTEAFF. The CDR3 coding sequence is TGTGCCAGCAGTTCGGGAGGGAGATCAATGAACACTGAAGCTTTCTTT.

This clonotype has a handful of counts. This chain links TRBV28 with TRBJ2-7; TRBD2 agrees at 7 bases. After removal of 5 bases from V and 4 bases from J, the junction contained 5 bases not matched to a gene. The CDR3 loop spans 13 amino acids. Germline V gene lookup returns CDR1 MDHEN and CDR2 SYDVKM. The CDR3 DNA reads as TGTGCCAGCAGTGCCAGCGGGACTTACGAGCAGTACTTC. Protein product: CASSASGTYEQYF. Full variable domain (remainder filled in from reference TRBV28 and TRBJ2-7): DVKVTQSSRYLVKRTGEKVFLECVQDMDHENMFWYRQDPGLGLRLIYFSYDVKMKEKGDIPEGYSVSREKKERFSLILESASTNQTSMYLCASSASGTYEQYFGPGTRLTVT.

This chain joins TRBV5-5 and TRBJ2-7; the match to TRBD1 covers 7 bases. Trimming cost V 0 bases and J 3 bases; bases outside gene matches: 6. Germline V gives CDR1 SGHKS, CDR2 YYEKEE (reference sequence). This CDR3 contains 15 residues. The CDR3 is CASSLEAGGNYEQYF. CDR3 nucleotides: TGTGCCAGCAGCTTGGAAGCAGGGGGTAACTACGAGCAGTACTTC. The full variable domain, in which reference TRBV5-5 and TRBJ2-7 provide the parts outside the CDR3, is DAGVTQSPTHLIKTRGQQVTLRCSPISGHKSVSWYQQVLGQGPQFIFQYYEKEERGRGNFPDRFSARQFPNYSSELNVNALLLGDSALYLCASSLEAGGNYEQYFGPGTRLTVT.

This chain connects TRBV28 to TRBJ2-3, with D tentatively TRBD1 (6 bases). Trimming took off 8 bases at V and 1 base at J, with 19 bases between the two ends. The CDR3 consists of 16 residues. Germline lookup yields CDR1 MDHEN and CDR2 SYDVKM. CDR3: CASGEDRSEGTDTQYF. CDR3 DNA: TGTGCCAGCGGGGAAGACAGGTCTGAGGGCACAGATACGCAGTATTTT.

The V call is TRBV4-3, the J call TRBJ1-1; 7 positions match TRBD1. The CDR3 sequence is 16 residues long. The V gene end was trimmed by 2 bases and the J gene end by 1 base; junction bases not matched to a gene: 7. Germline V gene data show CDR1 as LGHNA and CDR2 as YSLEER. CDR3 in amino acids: CASSQTAGTANTEAFF. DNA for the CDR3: TGCGCCAGCAGCCAAACCGCAGGGACAGCGAACACTGAAGCTTTCTTT.

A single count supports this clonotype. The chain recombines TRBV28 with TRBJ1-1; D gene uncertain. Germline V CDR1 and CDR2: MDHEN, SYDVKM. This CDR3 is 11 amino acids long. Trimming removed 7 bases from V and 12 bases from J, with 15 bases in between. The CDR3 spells CASTIAGRPFF. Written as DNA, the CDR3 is TGTGCCAGCACCATTGCGGGTCGGCCTTTCTTT.

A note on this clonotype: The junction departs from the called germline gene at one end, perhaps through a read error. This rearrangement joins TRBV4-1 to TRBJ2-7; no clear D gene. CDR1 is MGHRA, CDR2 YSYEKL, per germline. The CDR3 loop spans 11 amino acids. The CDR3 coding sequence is TGCGCCAGCAGCCAAGGCAGCAACCCGACATTC. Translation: CASSQGSNPTF.

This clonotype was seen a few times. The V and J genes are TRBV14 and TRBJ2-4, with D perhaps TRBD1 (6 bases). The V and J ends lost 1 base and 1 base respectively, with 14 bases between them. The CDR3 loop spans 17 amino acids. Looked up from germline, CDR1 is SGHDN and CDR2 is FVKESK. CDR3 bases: TGTGCCAGCAGCCAAGCCACAGGGTCTTTCGCCAAAAACATTCAGTACTTC. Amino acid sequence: CASSQATGSFAKNIQYF.

The CDR3 nucleotides are TGTGCCAGCAGCTCACAGGGAAGATGGCAAGAGACCCAGTACTTC. Encoded protein: CASSSQGRWQETQYF. The chain carries TRBV5-5 and TRBJ2-5, with D tentatively TRBD1 (6 bases). The V and J ends lost 3 bases and 2 bases respectively, with 14 bases between them. The CDR3 contains 15 residues. In germline, CDR1 is SGHKS, CDR2 YYEKEE (reference sequence). The full variable domain, completed using reference TRBV5-5 and TRBJ2-5, is DAGVTQSPTHLIKTRGQQVTLRCSPISGHKSVSWYQQVLGQGPQFIFQYYEKEERGRGNFPDRFSARQFPNYSSELNVNALLLGDSALYLCASSSQGRWQETQYFGPGTRLLVL.

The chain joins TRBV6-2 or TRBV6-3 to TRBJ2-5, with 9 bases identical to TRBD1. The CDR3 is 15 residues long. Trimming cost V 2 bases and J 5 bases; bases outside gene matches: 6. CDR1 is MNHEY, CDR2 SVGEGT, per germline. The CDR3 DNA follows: TGTGCCAGCAGTTACCGTGGACAGGGGCGGGAGACCCAGTACTTC. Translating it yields CASSYRGQGRETQYF.

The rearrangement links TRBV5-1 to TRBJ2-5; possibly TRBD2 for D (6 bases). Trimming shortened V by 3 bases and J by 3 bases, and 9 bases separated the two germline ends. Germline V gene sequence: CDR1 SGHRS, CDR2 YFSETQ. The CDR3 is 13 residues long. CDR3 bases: TGCGCCAGCAGCTCCCCGGGGGAAGAGACCCAGTACTTC. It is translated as CASSSPGEETQYF.

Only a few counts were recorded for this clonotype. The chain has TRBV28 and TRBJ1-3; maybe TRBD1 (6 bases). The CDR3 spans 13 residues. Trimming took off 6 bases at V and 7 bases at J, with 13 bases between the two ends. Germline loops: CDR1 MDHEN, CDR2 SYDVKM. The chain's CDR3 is CASSTTGINTIYF. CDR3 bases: TGTGCCAGCAGCACCACAGGGATTAACACCATATATTTT.

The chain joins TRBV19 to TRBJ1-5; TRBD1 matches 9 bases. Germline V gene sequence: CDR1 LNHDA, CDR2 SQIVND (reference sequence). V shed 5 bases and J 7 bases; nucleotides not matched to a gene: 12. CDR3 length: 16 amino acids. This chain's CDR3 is CASSGLPGQGKQPQHF. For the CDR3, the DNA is TGTGCCAGTAGTGGACTCCCGGGACAGGGAAAACAGCCCCAGCATTTT.

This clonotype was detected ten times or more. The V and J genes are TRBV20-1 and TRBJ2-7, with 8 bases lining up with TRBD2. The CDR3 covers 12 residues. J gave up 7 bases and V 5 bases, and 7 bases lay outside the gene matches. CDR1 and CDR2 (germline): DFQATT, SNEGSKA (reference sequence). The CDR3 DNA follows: TGCAGTGCTCCCGGGACTAGGCGAGAGCAGTACTTC. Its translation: CSAPGTRREQYF.

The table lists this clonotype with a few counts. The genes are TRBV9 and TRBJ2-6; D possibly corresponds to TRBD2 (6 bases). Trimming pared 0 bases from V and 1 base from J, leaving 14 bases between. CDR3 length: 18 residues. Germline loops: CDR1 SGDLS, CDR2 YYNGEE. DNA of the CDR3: TGTGCCAGCAGCGTAGACCGAAGTGGGGGGTCTGGGGCCAACGTCCTGACTTTC. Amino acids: CASSVDRSGGSGANVLTF.

In DNA, the CDR3 is TGTGCCAGCAGCTTTACCCCGGAAAGTCAAGAGACCCAGTACTTC. The encoded protein is CASSFTPESQETQYF. V usage is TRBV12-3 or TRBV12-4 and J usage is TRBJ2-5; D is ambiguous. The V and J ends lost 6 bases and 2 bases respectively, with 16 bases between them. This CDR3 contains 15 residues.

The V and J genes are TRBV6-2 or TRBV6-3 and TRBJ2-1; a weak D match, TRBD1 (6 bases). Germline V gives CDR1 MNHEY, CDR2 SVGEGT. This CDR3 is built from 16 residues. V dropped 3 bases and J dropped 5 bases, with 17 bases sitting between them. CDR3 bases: TGTGCCAGCAGTTATAGTAAGGGGGACAAGAACAATGAGCAGTTCTTC. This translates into CASSYSKGDKNNEQFF.

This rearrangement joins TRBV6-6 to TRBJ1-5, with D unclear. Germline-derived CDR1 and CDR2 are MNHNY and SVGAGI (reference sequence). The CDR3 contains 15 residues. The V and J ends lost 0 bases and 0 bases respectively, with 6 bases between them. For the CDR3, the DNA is TGTGCCAGCAGTTACTCACGCGATAGCAATCAGCCCCAGCATTTT. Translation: CASSYSRDSNQPQHF.

The CDR3 reads CATSRGGLSADTQYF. In DNA, the CDR3 is TGTGCCACCAGCAGAGGTGGCCTGTCGGCAGATACGCAGTATTTT. The rearrangement joins TRBV15 to TRBJ2-3; D gene uncertain. This CDR3 comprises 15 residues. Trimming took 1 base from V and 4 from J, leaving 12 bases between them. In germline, CDR1 is LNHNV, CDR2 YYDKDF (reference sequence).

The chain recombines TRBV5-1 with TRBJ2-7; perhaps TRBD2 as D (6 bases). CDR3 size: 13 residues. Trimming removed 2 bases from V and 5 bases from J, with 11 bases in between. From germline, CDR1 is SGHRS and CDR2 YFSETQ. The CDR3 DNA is TGCGCCAGCAGCTTTGGAGGAGGGGACGAGCAGTACTTC. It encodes CASSFGGGDEQYF.

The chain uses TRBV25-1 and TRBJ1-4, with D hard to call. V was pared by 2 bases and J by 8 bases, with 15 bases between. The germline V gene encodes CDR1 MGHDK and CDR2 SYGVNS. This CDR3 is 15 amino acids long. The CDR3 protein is CASSEPLSPAEKLFF. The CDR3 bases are TGTGCCAGCAGTGAACCACTAAGCCCTGCGGAAAAACTGTTTTTT. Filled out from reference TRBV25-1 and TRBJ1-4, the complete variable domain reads EADIYQTPRYLVIGTGKKITLECSQTMGHDKMYWYQQDPGMELHLIHYSYGVNSTEKGDLSSESTVSRIRTEHFPLTLESARPSHTSQYLCASSEPLSPAEKLFFGSGTQLSVL.

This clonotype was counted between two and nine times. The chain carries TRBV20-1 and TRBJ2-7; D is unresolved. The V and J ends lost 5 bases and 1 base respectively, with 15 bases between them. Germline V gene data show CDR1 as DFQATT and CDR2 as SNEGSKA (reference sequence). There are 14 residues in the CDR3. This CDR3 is CSAFRWALSYEQYF. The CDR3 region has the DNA TGCAGTGCTTTTAGGTGGGCCTTATCCTACGAGCAGTACTTC.

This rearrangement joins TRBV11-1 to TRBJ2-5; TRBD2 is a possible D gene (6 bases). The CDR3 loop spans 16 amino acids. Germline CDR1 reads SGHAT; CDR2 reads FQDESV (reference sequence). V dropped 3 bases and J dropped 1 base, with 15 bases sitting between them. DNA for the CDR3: TGTGCCAGCAGCTTCGGACCGCCCGGGGGCCAAGAGACCCAGTACTTC. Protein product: CASSFGPPGGQETQYF.

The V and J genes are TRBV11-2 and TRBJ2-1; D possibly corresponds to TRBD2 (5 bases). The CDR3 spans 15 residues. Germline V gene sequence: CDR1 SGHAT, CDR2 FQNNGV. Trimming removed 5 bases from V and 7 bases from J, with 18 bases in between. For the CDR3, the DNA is TGTGCCAGCAGCCTCGTTCCGGGGAGTTGTAATGAGCAGTTCTTC. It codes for CASSLVPGSCNEQFF. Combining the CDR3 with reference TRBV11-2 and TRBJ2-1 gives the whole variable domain EAGVAQSPRYKIIEKRQSVAFWCNPISGHATLYWYQQILGQGPKLLIQFQNNGVVDDSQLPKDRFSAERLKGVDSTLKIQPAKLEDSAVYLCASSLVPGSCNEQFFGPGTRLTVL.

The CDR3 DNA is TGTGCCAGCAGTGACTCCACGGGAGGGAAGAACAATGAGCAGTTCTTC. Translation: CASSDSTGGKNNEQFF. The chain couples TRBV6-4 to TRBJ2-1, with 8 bases matching TRBD2. CDR3 length: 16 amino acids. Germline assignment: CDR1 MRHNA and CDR2 SNTAGT. J gave up 5 bases and V 0 bases, and 6 bases lay outside the gene matches.